This T cell receptor (beta chain) stems from a study of tumor-infiltrating lymphocytes in localized non-small cell lung cancer. The CDR3 is made up of 13 amino acids. The germline CDR1 and CDR2 sequences are SGHDT and YYEEEE. V was shortened by 2 bases and J by 2 bases, with 7 bases between the two germline ends. Sequenced by immunoSEQ multiplex PCR; TCRdb stores in-frame clones only, minus some. Of roughly 7,400 clones in the sample, about 78% were seen once. The chain combines TRBV5-6 with TRBJ1-2, with no clear D. The receptor's source is a human donor with non-small cell lung cancer. Material: lung tumor tissue. The CDR3 sequence is CASSFSENYGYTF. In DNA, the CDR3 is TGTGCCAGCAGCTTCTCGGAGAACTATGGCTACACCTTC.